This section outlines one TCR beta chain sequence together with its context. Its antigen remains unknown. With a much larger clone just one base away, this may be a read error. Those with hyperthyroidism were 18 to 65 years old, newly diagnosed, and ill for under 2 months. The source of the sample is a study of T cells in Graves' hyperthyroidism and ophthalmopathy. Broader study findings: Separating ophthalmopathy from stable hyperthyroidism was achieved by a 13 V-J model.

The CDR3 runs 15 residues. From RNA transcripts, TCR beta CDR3 regions were amplified. Researchers ran a first-round RT-PCR on the TCR CDR3 using the HTBI primer set. TCRdb recomputed calls from the multiplex PCR reads with MiXCR, one row per CDR3 protein. The sample lists over 450,000 distinct CDR3 sequences, around an eighth seen once, with less than 20% in the top ten. The receptor was isolated from a woman under 30 with Graves' hyperthyroidism. V and J are TRBV12-3 or TRBV12-4 and TRBJ1-2; 8 bases agree with TRBD1. Sequencing input: blood. CDR3 sequence (DNA): TGTGCCGGCAGTTTAGCCGGGACAGGCTACTATGGCTACACCTTC. It is translated as CAGSLAGTGYYGYTF.